These 10 T cell receptor beta chains share one sample of origin, sequenced in a study of cytomegalovirus exposure and HLA in healthy donors. Only in-frame clones appear in the TCRdb table, and some are missing; sequencing was by immunoSEQ multiplex PCR. The sample lists about 89,000 clones, approximately 84% occurring once. The sample taken for sequencing was PBMCs. These receptors were collected from a young woman in good health and CMV-seropositive.

The rearrangement links TRBV7-2 to TRBJ1-4, with 7 bases aligning to TRBD1. V dropped 6 bases and J dropped 8; count of bases not matched to a gene: 15. Germline lookup yields CDR1 SGHTA and CDR2 FQGNSA. The CDR3 has 16 amino acids. The CDR3 is CASSGTSQGLGEKLFF. The DNA of the CDR3 is TGTGCCAGCAGTGGGACCTCACAGGGGTTAGGGGAAAAACTGTTTTTT.

The V call is TRBV5-6, the J call TRBJ2-3, with 12 bases identical to TRBD2. The CDR3 length is 15 residues. Germline loops: CDR1 SGHDT, CDR2 YYEEEE. J lost 10 bases, V lost 6 bases, and 12 bases had no gene match. The CDR3 spells CASTSGLAGSRAQYF. The CDR3 region has the DNA TGTGCCAGCACCTCCGGACTAGCGGGGTCCCGGGCGCAGTATTTT.

In this sample, this clone turned up a few times. The V gene is TRBV9, the J gene TRBJ1-6; D is undetermined. Trimming took off 0 bases at V and 10 bases at J, with 14 bases between the two ends. CDR1 is SGDLS and CDR2 is YYNGEE in the germline V gene. This CDR3 region has 15 residues. The DNA for the CDR3 is TGTGCCAGCAGCGTAGATCCAGGAAGGAAATCACCCCTCCACTTT. Amino acid sequence: CASSVDPGRKSPLHF.

The chain uses TRBV5-8 and TRBJ1-2; TRBD1 aligns across 10 bases. Per germline, CDR1 SGHTS and CDR2 YDEGEE. Losses at the gene ends were 4 bases for V and 2 bases for J; bases not matched to a gene: 5. The CDR3 covers 15 residues. As DNA, the CDR3 is TGTGCCAGCAGCCTAAGGGACAGGGGAAACTATGGCTACACCTTC. Its protein product is CASSLRDRGNYGYTF.

V usage is TRBV6-5 and J usage is TRBJ1-5; 7 positions agree with TRBD1. V lost 5 bases and J lost 3; bases outside the gene matches: 7. Germline V gene data show CDR1 as MNHEY and CDR2 as SVGAGI. The CDR3 contains 15 residues. CDR3 loop: CASSKTGRSNQPQHF. The CDR3, as DNA: TGTGCCAGCAGTAAGACAGGGAGATCCAATCAGCCCCAGCATTTT.

The rearrangement uses TRBV19 and TRBJ2-3; 7 bases line up with TRBD2. The CDR3 consists of 13 residues. Germline assignment: CDR1 LNHDA and CDR2 SQIVND (reference sequence). The V and J ends lost 6 bases and 3 bases, in that order; junction bases with no gene match: 3. The CDR3 sequence: CASRGGGTDTQYF. The CDR3 DNA sequence: TGTGCCAGTAGGGGCGGGGGTACAGATACGCAGTATTTT.

This rearrangement joins TRBV23-1 to TRBJ1-6, with 7 bases aligning to TRBD1. TRBV23-1 has ORF status, its function being uncertain. The CDR3 totals 19 residues. The J segment lost 10 bases and the V segment lost 3 bases, leaving 21 bases of the junction unmatched. CDR3 coding DNA: TGCGCCAGCAGTCACCACACCCGCAAACACGACAGGGTACGGTCACCCCTCCACTTT. It codes for CASSHHTRKHDRVRSPLHF.

V is TRBV5-5 and J is TRBJ1-2, with 8 bases aligning to TRBD1. Germline trimming cut 8 bases from V and 4 bases from J; bases unmatched to any gene: 7. There are 13 residues in the CDR3. Germline assignment: CDR1 SGHKS and CDR2 YYEKEE (reference sequence). CDR3: CASSRQGSYGYTF. The CDR3 DNA reads TGTGCCAGTTCTCGACAGGGGAGCTATGGCTACACCTTC.

Only a few counts were recorded for this clone. This chain joins TRBV7-2 and TRBJ1-5; D possibly corresponds to TRBD1 (6 bases). Germline assignment: CDR1 SGHTA and CDR2 FQGNSA. CDR3 length: 12 amino acids. Deletions cut 5 bases from V and 9 bases from J, with 11 bases between. In DNA form, the CDR3 reads TGTGCCAGCAGCACAAACAGGGCGCCCCAGCATTTT. It specifies CASSTNRAPQHF.

The rearrangement uses TRBV19 and TRBJ2-5, with TRBD2 as a possible D gene (7 bases). The length of the CDR3 is 14 residues. Trimming took off 3 bases at V and 4 bases at J, with 12 bases between the two ends. Germline V gene sequence: CDR1 LNHDA, CDR2 SQIVND (reference sequence). This chain's CDR3 is CASSIGGQVETQYF. In DNA form, the CDR3 reads TGTGCCAGTAGTATCGGGGGGCAAGTAGAGACCCAGTACTTC.